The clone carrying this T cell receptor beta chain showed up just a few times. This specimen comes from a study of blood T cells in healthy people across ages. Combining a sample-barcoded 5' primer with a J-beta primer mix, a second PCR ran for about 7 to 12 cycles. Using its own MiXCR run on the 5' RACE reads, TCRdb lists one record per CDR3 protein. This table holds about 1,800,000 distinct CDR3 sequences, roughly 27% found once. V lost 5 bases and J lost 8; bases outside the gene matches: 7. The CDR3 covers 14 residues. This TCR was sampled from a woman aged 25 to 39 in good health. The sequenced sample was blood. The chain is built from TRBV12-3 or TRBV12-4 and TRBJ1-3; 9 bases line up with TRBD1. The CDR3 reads CASSPRTGVDTIYF. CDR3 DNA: TGTGCCAGCAGTCCCCGGACAGGGGTGGACACCATATATTTT.